The clone carrying this TCR beta chain was found a few times. The antigen is not known. A junction end diverges from the germline sequence, so it may reflect a read error. The sample is drawn from a study of regulatory T cells in long-lasting Graves disease. Arm-PCR with iRepertoire HTBI primers amplified the CDR3 regions for these TCR beta libraries. Per the original data handling: The study identified 55 to 80 TRBV and some 13 TRBJ segments across samples. TCRdb analysed the multiplex PCR reads with MiXCR anew, one entry per CDR3 protein. TCRdb, rather than the study authors, made the V and J calls. Among about 460,000 distinct CDR3 sequences listed, about 22% were seen once. Germline values: CDR1 SSHAT, CDR2 FNYEAQ (reference sequence). The CDR3 consists of 20 residues. Stated time point: persistent/refractory GD, antithyroid drugs over 5 years with positive TRAb. PBMC RNA was the source of the TCR library.

The study, taken as a whole, reports: Gene preferences differed: TRBV28, TRBJ1-2, TRBJ2-5 in persistent cases. Between persistent patients, 2,500 to 3,500 public clonotypes were shared, exceeding the 966 shared between new patients.

This receptor was taken from a female donor with Graves disease. V is TRBV7-7 and J is TRBJ2-7, with 12 positions matching TRBD1. The input for sequencing was peripheral blood mononuclear cells (PBMCs), taken when the disease was refractory, from a patient treated with antithyroid drugs. In nucleotides, the CDR3 is TGTGCTAGCAGCCACGGGTGGCGGGACAGGGGGCCCACTATCATCTACGAGCAGTACTTC. Its translation: CASSHGWRDRGPTIIYEQYF. Filled out from reference TRBV7-7 and TRBJ2-7, the complete variable domain reads GAGVSQSPRYKVTKRGQDVTLRCDPISSHATLYWYQQALGQGPEFLTYFNYEAQPDKSGLPSDRFSAERPEGSISTLTIQRTEQRDSAMYRCASSHGWRDRGPTIIYEQYFGPGTRLTVT.